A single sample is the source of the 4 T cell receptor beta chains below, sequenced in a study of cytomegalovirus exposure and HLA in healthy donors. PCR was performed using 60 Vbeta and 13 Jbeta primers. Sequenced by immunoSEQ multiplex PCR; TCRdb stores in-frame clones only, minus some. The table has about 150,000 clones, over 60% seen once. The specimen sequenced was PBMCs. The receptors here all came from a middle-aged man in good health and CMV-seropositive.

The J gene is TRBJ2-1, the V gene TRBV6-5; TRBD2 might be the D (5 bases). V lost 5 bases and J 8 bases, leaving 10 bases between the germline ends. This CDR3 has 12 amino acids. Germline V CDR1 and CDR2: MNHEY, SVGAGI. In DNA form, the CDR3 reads TGTGCCAGCAGTCGGGGTTCCCATGAGCAGTTCTTC. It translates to CASSRGSHEQFF.

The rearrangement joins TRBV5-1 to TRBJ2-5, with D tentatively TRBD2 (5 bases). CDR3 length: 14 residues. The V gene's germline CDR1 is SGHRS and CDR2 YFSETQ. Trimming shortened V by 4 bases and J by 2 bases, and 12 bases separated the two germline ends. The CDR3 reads CASSPPPGQETQYF. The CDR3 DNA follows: TGCGCCAGCAGCCCCCCCCCGGGGCAAGAGACCCAGTACTTC.

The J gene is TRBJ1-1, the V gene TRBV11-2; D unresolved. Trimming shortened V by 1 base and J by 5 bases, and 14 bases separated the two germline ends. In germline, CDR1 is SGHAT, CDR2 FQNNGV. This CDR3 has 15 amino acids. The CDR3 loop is CASSLAAIPGTEAFF. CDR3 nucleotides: TGTGCCAGCAGCTTAGCGGCCATCCCGGGGACTGAAGCTTTCTTT.

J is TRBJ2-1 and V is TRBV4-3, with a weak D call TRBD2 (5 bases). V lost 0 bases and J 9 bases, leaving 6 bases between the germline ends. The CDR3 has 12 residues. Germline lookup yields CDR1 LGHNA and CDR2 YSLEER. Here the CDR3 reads CASSQDRGEQFF. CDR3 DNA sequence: TGCGCCAGCAGCCAAGATCGGGGTGAGCAGTTCTTC.